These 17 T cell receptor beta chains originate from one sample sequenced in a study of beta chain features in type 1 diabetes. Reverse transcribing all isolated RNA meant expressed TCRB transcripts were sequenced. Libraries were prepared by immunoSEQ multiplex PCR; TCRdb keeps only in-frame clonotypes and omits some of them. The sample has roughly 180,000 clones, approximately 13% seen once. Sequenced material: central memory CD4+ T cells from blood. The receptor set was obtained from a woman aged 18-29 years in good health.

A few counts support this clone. The chain's CDR3 is CSVVFVFQAFF. The DNA of the CDR3 is TGCAGCGTTGTCTTTGTGTTTCAAGCTTTCTTT. V and J are TRBV29-1 and TRBJ1-1; no clear D gene. Germline CDR1 SQVTM, CDR2 ANQGSEA. This CDR3 contains 11 residues. The V end was cut by 4 bases, the J end by 9 bases, with 12 bases between. The whole variable domain, remainder taken from reference TRBV29-1 and TRBJ1-1, is SAVISQKPSRDICQRGTSLTIQCQVDSQVTMMFWYRQQPGQSLTLIATANQGSEATYESGFVIDKFPISRPNLTFSTLTVSNMSPEDSSIYLCSVVFVFQAFFGQGTRLTVV.

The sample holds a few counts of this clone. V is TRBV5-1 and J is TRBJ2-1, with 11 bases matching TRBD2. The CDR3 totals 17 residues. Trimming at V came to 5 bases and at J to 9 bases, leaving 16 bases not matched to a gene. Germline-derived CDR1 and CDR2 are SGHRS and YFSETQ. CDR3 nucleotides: TGCGCCAGCAGTTACCTTAGCGGGAGGGCCGAAAGGAGTGAGCAGTTCTTC. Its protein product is CASSYLSGRAERSEQFF.

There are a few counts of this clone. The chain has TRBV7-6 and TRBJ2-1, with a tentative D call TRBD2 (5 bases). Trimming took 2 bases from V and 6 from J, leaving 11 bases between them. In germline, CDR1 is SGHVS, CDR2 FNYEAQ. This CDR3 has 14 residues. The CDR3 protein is CASSLSFRGNEQFF. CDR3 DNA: TGTGCCAGCAGCTTATCTTTTCGGGGCAATGAGCAGTTCTTC.

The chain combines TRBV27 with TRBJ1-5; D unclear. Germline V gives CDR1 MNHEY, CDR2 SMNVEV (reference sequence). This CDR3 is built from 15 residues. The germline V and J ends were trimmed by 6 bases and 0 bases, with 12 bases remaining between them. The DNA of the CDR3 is TGTGCCAGCAGAATGGGCCGGTATAGCAATCAGCCCCAGCATTTT. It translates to CASRMGRYSNQPQHF.

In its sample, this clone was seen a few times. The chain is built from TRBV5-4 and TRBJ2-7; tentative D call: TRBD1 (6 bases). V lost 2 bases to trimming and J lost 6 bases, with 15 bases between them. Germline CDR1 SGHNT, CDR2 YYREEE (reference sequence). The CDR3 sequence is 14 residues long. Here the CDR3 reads CASSFQGYSGEQYF. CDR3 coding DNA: TGTGCCAGCAGCTTTCAGGGGTATTCGGGCGAGCAGTACTTC.

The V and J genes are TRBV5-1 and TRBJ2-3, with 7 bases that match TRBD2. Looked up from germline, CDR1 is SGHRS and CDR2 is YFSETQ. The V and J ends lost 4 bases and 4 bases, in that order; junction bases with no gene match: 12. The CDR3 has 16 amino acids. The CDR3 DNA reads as TGCGCCAGCAGCCTCCCCCCCGGGAGGACTTCAGATACGCAGTATTTT. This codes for CASSLPPGRTSDTQYF.

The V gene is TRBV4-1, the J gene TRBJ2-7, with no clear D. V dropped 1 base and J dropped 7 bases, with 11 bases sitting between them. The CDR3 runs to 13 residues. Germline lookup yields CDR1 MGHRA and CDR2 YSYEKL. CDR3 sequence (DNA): TGCGCCAGCAGCCAAGTGGTCCTCGAGGAGCAGTACTTC. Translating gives CASSQVVLEEQYF.

CDR3 protein: CASSGAGSGAFF. The CDR3 DNA is TGTGCCAGCAGCGGGGCCGGATCAGGGGCTTTCTTT. The genes are TRBV7-2 and TRBJ1-1; D may be TRBD1 (5 bases). CDR1 and CDR2 (germline): SGHTA, FQGNSA. V was trimmed by 5 bases and J by 11 bases, leaving 15 bases between them. The CDR3 extends over 12 amino acids.

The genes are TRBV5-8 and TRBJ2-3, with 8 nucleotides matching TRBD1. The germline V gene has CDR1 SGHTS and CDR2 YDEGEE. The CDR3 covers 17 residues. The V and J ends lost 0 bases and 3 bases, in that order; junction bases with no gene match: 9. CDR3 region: CASSLVPGRGQTDTQYF. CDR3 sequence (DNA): TGTGCCAGCAGCTTGGTCCCCGGCAGGGGGCAAACAGATACGCAGTATTTT.

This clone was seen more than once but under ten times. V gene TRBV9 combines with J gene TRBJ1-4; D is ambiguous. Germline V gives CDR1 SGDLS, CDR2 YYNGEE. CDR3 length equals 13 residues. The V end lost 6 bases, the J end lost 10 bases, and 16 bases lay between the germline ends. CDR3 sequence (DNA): TGTGCCAGCAATCGAGAGTCTTATGGAAAACTGTTTTTT. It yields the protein CASNRESYGKLFF.

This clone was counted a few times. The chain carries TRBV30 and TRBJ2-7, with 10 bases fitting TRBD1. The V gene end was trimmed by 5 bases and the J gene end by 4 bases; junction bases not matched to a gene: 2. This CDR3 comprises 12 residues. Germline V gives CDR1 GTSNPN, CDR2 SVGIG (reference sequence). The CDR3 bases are TGTGCCTGGGACAGGGGGCTATACGAGCAGTACTTC. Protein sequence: CAWDRGLYEQYF.

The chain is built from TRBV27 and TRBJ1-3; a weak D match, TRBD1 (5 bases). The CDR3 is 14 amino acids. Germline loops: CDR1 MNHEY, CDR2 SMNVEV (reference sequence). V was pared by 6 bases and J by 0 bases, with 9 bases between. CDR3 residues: CASRPQASGNTIYF. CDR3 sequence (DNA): TGTGCCAGCAGGCCACAGGCCTCTGGAAACACCATATATTTT.

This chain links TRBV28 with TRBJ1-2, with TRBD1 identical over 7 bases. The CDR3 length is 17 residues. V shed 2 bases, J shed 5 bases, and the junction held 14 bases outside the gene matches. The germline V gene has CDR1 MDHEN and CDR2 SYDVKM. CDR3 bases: TGTGCCAGCAGTTTAATCGGTAGGGGGCGGTCAGGTTATGGCTACACCTTC. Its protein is CASSLIGRGRSGYGYTF.

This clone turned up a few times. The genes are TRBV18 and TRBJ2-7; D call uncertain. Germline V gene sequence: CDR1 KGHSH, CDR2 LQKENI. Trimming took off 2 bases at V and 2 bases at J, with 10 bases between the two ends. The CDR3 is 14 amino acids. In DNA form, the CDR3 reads TGTGCCAGCTCACCAAAACAGCTCACCTACGAGCAGTACTTC. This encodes CASSPKQLTYEQYF.

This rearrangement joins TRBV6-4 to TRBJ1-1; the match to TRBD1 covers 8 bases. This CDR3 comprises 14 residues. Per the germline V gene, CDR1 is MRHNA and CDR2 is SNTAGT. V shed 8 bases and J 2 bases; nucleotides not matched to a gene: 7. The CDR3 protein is CASRLTGENTEAFF. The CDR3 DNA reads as TGTGCCAGCCGACTGACAGGGGAAAACACTGAAGCTTTCTTT.

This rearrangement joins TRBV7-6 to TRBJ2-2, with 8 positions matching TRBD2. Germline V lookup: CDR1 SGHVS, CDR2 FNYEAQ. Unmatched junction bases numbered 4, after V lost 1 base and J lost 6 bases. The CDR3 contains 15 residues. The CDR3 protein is CASSLVAGGPGELFF. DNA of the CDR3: TGTGCCAGCAGCTTAGTGGCGGGAGGTCCCGGGGAGCTGTTTTTT.

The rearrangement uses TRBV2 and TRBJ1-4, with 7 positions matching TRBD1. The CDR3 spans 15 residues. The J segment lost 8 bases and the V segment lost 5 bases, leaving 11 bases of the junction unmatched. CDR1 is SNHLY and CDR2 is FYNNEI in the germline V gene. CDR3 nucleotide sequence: TGTGCCAGCAGTAGGTACGGGACAGTGGCGGAAAAACTGTTTTTT. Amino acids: CASSRYGTVAEKLFF.